Listed here are 15 T cell receptor beta chains from one sample, sequenced in a study of long-term antiretroviral therapy in people with HIV. Run at survey level, the immunoSEQ assay was version v3.0. TCRdb's table, derived via immunoSEQ multiplex PCR, lists solely in-frame clones and lacks some. This table has about 21,000 clones, roughly 91% appearing once. The sample was unsorted PBMCs, taken 0.2 years before starting antiretroviral therapy. These TCRs come from a man younger than 35 with HIV.

V and J are TRBV11-2 and TRBJ1-6; D not certain. V was pared by 5 bases and J by 10 bases, with 9 bases between. CDR3 length: 12 residues. Germline CDR1 and CDR2: SGHAT and FQNNGV. As DNA, the CDR3 is TGTGCCAGCAGCCTGGACCTCTCACCCCTCCACTTT. Encoded protein: CASSLDLSPLHF.

The chain couples TRBV7-9 to TRBJ2-3; 8 nucleotides match TRBD2. The CDR3 loop spans 14 amino acids. The J segment lost 5 bases and the V segment lost 5 bases, leaving 6 bases of the junction unmatched. The V gene's germline CDR1 is SEHNR and CDR2 FQNEAQ (reference sequence). The CDR3 sequence is CASSTIAGIDTQYF. The CDR3 DNA reads as TGTGCCAGCAGCACAATAGCGGGGATAGATACGCAGTATTTT. The full variable domain, with the rest looked up from reference TRBV7-9 and TRBJ2-3, is DTGVSQNPRHKITKRGQNVTFRCDPISEHNRLYWYRQTLGQGPEFLTYFQNEAQLEKSRLLSDRFSAERPKGSFSTLEIQRTEQGDSAMYLCASSTIAGIDTQYFGPGTRLTVL.

This clone was found a few times. The J gene is TRBJ1-1, the V gene TRBV18; D ambiguous. Trimming shortened V by 0 bases and J by 8 bases, and 10 bases separated the two germline ends. The germline V gene encodes CDR1 KGHSH and CDR2 LQKENI. The CDR3 length is 13 residues. CDR3 protein: CASSPPSPNEAFF. Written as DNA, the CDR3 is TGTGCCAGCTCACCACCGAGCCCTAACGAAGCTTTCTTT.

There are a few counts of this clone. The rearrangement links TRBV9 to TRBJ1-1; D is ambiguous. V gave up 7 bases and J gave up 1 base, with 14 bases separating them. Germline lookup yields CDR1 SGDLS and CDR2 YYNGEE. CDR3 length: 14 amino acids. The chain's CDR3 is CASGRGWGNTEAFF. In DNA form, the CDR3 reads TGTGCCAGCGGGCGAGGGTGGGGGAACACTGAAGCTTTCTTT.

The rearrangement joins TRBV10-3 to TRBJ2-1; perhaps TRBD2 as D (6 bases). The germline gives CDR1 ENHRY, CDR2 SYGVKD. This CDR3 is built from 12 residues. V dropped 6 bases and J dropped 5 bases, with 8 bases sitting between them. CDR3 amino acids: CAISREDNEQFF. CDR3 nucleotides: TGTGCCATCAGCAGGGAGGACAATGAGCAGTTCTTC.

The chain is built from TRBV9 and TRBJ2-3, with D maybe TRBD2 (6 bases). The V end lost 6 bases, the J end lost 2 bases, and 13 bases lay between the germline ends. This CDR3 region has 14 residues. Germline V lookup: CDR1 SGDLS, CDR2 YYNGEE. CDR3 sequence: CASNERGDTDTQYF. In DNA, the CDR3 is TGTGCCAGCAACGAACGCGGGGACACAGATACGCAGTATTTT.

This clone was recorded only once. This chain joins TRBV7-6 and TRBJ2-2; 7 bases map to TRBD2. The CDR3 spans 15 residues. The germline V gene encodes CDR1 SGHVS and CDR2 FNYEAQ. The trim removed 5 bases at V and 4 bases at J, leaving 7 bases unmatched. Here the CDR3 DNA reads TGTGCCAGCAGCCCGGCCGGGGGGACCACCGGGGAGCTGTTTTTT. Amino acid sequence: CASSPAGGTTGELFF.

CDR3 DNA sequence: TGTGCCAGTAGTATTCTCGAGGGGACTTATAGCAATCAGCCCCAGCATTTT. Its translation is CASSILEGTYSNQPQHF. The chain carries TRBV19 and TRBJ1-5, with D possibly being TRBD1 (5 bases). Trimming shortened V by 3 bases and J by 0 bases, and 15 bases separated the two germline ends. CDR1 and CDR2 (germline): LNHDA, SQIVND (reference sequence). This CDR3 comprises 17 residues.

The chain's CDR3 is CASSLWKGAGNTIYF. The CDR3 DNA reads TGTGCCAGCAGCTTATGGAAAGGGGCTGGAAACACCATATATTTT. The chain couples TRBV7-9 to TRBJ1-3; D may be TRBD1 (5 bases). The V and J ends lost 2 bases and 2 bases respectively, with 10 bases between them. The CDR3 contains 15 residues. CDR1 and CDR2 from the germline V gene are SEHNR and FQNEAQ (reference sequence).

This chain uses TRBV19 with TRBJ2-2; D possibly matches TRBD1 or TRBD2 (5 bases each). This CDR3 region has 13 residues. V was cut by 7 bases and J by 2 bases, with 8 bases left in between. Germline CDR1 and CDR2: LNHDA and SQIVND (reference sequence). The CDR3 DNA is TGTGCCAGTACGGGGCGTAACACCGGGGAGCTGTTTTTT. It codes for CASTGRNTGELFF. Full variable domain (remainder filled in from reference TRBV19 and TRBJ2-2): DGGITQSPKYLFRKEGQNVTLSCEQNLNHDAMYWYRQDPGQGLRLIYYSQIVNDFQKGDIAEGYSVSREKKESFPLTVTSAQKNPTAFYLCASTGRNTGELFFGEGSRLTVL.

For the CDR3, the DNA is TGTGCCAGCAGCGCCTCCGCAGCAACAAATCAGCCCCAGCATTTT. As protein: CASSASAATNQPQHF. The chain recombines TRBV13 with TRBJ1-5; no clear D gene. This CDR3 has 15 residues. The germline V and J ends were trimmed by 5 bases and 4 bases, with 15 bases remaining between them. Germline lookup yields CDR1 PRHDT and CDR2 FYEKMQ (reference sequence).

The DNA for the CDR3 is TGCGCCAGCAGCCAAATGGTTGGGGGCCCCTCACGGACAGATACGCAGTATTTT. As protein: CASSQMVGGPSRTDTQYF. The rearrangement links TRBV4-3 to TRBJ2-3; D is perhaps TRBD1 (6 bases). The CDR3 covers 18 residues. Per the germline V gene, CDR1 is LGHNA and CDR2 is YSLEER. Trimming shortened V by 2 bases and J by 3 bases, and 21 bases separated the two germline ends.

J is TRBJ1-5 and V is TRBV27; D gene ambiguous. The germline V gene encodes CDR1 MNHEY and CDR2 SMNVEV (reference sequence). The CDR3 length is 15 residues. V lost 3 bases and J lost 3, with 12 bases in between. The CDR3 sequence is CASSFAGSFNQPQHF. In nucleotides, the CDR3 is TGTGCCAGCAGTTTCGCAGGTAGCTTCAATCAGCCCCAGCATTTT.

The chain employs TRBV21-1 and TRBJ1-5. TRBV21-1 is labeled a pseudogene. The CDR3 consists of 9 residues. Here the CDR3 reads CASNQPQHF. CDR3 coding DNA: TGTGCCAGCAACCAGCCCCAGCATTTT.

V and J are TRBV5-4 and TRBJ1-2; 8 positions match TRBD1. After removal of 4 bases from V and 2 bases from J, the junction contained 4 bases not matched to a gene. The CDR3 has 14 residues. Germline V gene data show CDR1 as SGHNT and CDR2 as YYREEE (reference sequence). CDR3 sequence (DNA): TGTGCCAGCAGCCCGGGACAGGAGAACTATGGCTACACCTTC. Its translation: CASSPGQENYGYTF.